A selection of T cell receptor beta chains follows, all from one sample in a study of T cells in Graves' hyperthyroidism and ophthalmopathy. From the multiplex PCR reads, TCRdb called clonotypes with MiXCR, one entry per CDR3 protein. Among about 350,000 distinct CDR3 sequences, roughly 15% were seen once, and the ten largest hold approximately 20%. Sequenced sample: blood. Receptors originate from a woman between 55 and 75 years old with Graves' ophthalmopathy. Each CDR3 is given with its conserved first and last residue. Fields, in order: J gene, V gene, CDR3 protein.

J gene: TRBJ2-1; V gene: TRBV3-1; CDR3 protein: CASSQGSGLNNEQFF
J gene: TRBJ2-3; V gene: TRBV12-3/TRBV12-4; CDR3 protein: CASSSLGASTDTQYF
J gene: TRBJ2-1; V gene: TRBV7-9; CDR3 protein: CASSLGIEQFF
J gene: TRBJ2-1; V gene: TRBV29-1; CDR3 protein: CSVDGPGLAGALGYNEQFF
J gene: TRBJ2-5; V gene: TRBV3-1; CDR3 protein: CASSQERFQGALWVETQYF
J gene: TRBJ2-1; V gene: TRBV6-1; CDR3 protein: CASSRTGVDNEQFF
J gene: TRBJ1-2; V gene: TRBV2; CDR3 protein: CASKVDRNYGYTF
J gene: TRBJ1-1; V gene: TRBV20-1; CDR3 protein: CSAPQPNTEAFF
J gene: TRBJ1-5; V gene: TRBV30; CDR3 protein: CAWSRGLLGGNQPQHF
J gene: TRBJ2-4; V gene: TRBV29-1; CDR3 protein: CSASGQGGNIQYF
J gene: TRBJ1-3; V gene: TRBV7-2; CDR3 protein: CASSLVEGSGNTIYF